This T cell receptor beta chain was identified during a study of patients and donors after allogeneic stem cell transplantation. TCRdb processed the RT-PCR reads anew with MiXCR; each CDR3 protein has one entry. This sample has roughly 940,000 distinct CDR3 sequences; about a sixth occur once, and the top ten carry 5% to 6.5%. This CDR3 comprises 13 residues. With 3 bases removed from V and 10 bases from J, the gap between germline ends came to 15 bases. This clonotype occurred a few times. The sample taken for sequencing was blood, either unsorted or a sorted T cell fraction (not recorded which). This sequence originates from a human donor who was either an allogeneic HSCT recipient or a stem cell or donor lymphocyte infusion donor (not recorded which). It is not recorded whose cells these are; they may come from a transplant donor. This chain connects TRBV12-3 or TRBV12-4 to TRBJ1-1, with D hard to call. The CDR3 reads CASSLKTQQRAFF. The CDR3 DNA is TGTGCCAGCAGTTTGAAAACGCAGCAGAGAGCTTTCTTT.